The entry below gives a single TCR beta chain sequence along with its context. Its target is not known. This specimen comes from a study of blood T cells in healthy people across ages. Findings of the study overall: In older individuals, TCR beta diversity per million T cells was lower, falling roughly linearly with age.

V was shortened by 3 bases and J by 0 bases, with 16 bases between the two germline ends. Per germline, CDR1 MDHEN and CDR2 SYDVKM. There are 17 residues in the CDR3. With a J-beta primer mix and a sample-barcoded 5' primer, a second PCR ran roughly 7 to 11 cycles. TCRdb independently ran MiXCR on the 5' RACE reads; one entry per CDR3 protein. The data show 800,000 or so distinct CDR3 sequences, roughly 25% seen once. This same sample was also taken into another study, of T cells of mothers and their children.

This clonotype was sampled from a boy younger than 18 in good health. Sequencing input: blood. This chain links TRBV28 with TRBJ2-3; weak D call: TRBD1 (5 bases). The CDR3 sequence: CASSFSLAAGSTDTQYF. CDR3 in DNA: TGTGCCAGCAGTTTTTCGTTGGCGGCAGGGAGCACAGATACGCAGTATTTT.